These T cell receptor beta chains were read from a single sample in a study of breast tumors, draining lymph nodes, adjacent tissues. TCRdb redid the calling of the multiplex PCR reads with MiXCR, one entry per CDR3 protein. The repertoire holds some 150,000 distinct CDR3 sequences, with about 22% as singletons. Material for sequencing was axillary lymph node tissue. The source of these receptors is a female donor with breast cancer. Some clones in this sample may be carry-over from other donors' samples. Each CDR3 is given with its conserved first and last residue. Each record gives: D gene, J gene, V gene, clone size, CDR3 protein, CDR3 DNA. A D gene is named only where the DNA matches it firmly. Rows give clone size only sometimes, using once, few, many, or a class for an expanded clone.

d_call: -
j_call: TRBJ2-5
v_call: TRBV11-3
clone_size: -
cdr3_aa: CASSLGGAERETQYF
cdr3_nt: TGTGCCAGCAGCTTAGGAGGCGCCGAACGAGAGACCCAGTACTTC

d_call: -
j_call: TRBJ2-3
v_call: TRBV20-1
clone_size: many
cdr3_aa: CSARDHQGREYTQYF
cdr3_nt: TGCAGTGCTAGAGATCATCAGGGCCGTGAGTATACGCAGTATTTT

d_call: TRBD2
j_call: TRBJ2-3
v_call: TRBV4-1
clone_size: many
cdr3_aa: CASSQDRAGGGTDTQYF
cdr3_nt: TGCGCCAGCAGCCAAGATAGGGCGGGAGGGGGCACAGATACGCAGTATTTT

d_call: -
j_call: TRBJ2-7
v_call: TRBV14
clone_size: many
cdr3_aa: CASSQVSGQFSYEQYF
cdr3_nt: TGTGCCAGCAGCCAAGTCTCAGGACAGTTCTCCTACGAGCAGTACTTC

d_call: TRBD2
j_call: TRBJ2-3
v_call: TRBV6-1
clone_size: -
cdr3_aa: CASRSWTSGSSTDTQYF
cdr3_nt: TGTGCCAGCAGATCTTGGACTAGCGGTTCTAGCACAGATACGCAGTATTTT

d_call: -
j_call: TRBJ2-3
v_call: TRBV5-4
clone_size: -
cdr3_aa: CASSLGCSRDTQYF
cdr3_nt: TGTGCCAGCAGCTTAGGATGCTCTAGAGATACGCAGTATTTT

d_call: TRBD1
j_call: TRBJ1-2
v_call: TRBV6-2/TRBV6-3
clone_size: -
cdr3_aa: CASSNNRGYGYTF
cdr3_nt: TGTGCCAGCAGCAACAACAGGGGCTATGGCTACACCTTC

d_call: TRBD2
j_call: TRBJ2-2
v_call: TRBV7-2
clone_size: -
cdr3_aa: CASSLALAGESGELFF
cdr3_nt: TGTGCCAGCAGCTTAGCACTAGCGGGAGAGTCCGGGGAGCTGTTTTTT

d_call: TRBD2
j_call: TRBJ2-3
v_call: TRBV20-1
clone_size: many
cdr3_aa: CSASTSQADTQYF
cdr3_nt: TGCAGTGCTTCGACTAGCCAGGCAGATACGCAGTATTTT

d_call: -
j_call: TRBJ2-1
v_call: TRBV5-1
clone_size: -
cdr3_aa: CASSRTRGEYNEQFF
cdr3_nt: TGCGCCAGCAGCCGGACCAGAGGGGAGTACAATGAGCAGTTCTTC

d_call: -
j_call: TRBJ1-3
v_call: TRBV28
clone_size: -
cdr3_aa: CASSSSSTGRSGNTIYF
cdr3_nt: TGTGCCAGCAGTTCCTCTTCGACAGGTCGCTCTGGAAACACCATATATTTT

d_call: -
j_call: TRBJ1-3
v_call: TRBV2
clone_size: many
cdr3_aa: CASSVTSAGNTIYF
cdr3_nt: TGTGCCAGCAGTGTTACAAGCGCTGGAAACACCATATATTTT

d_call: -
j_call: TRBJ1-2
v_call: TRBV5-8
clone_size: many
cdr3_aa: CASSLAGGGSECTF
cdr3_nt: TGTGCCAGCAGCTTGGCCGGGGGCGGCAGTGAGTGCACCTTC

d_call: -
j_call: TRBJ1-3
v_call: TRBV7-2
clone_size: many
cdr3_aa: CASRRQRSGNTIYF
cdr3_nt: TGTGCCAGCAGACGACAGCGTTCTGGAAACACCATATATTTT

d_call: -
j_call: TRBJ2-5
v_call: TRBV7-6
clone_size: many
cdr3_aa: CASSINRDRETQYF
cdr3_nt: TGTGCCAGCAGCATTAACAGGGATCGAGAGACCCAGTACTTC

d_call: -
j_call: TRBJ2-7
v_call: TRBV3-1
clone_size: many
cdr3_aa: CASRGTLGVYF
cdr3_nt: TGTGCCAGCAGAGGAACATTGGGGGTGTACTTC

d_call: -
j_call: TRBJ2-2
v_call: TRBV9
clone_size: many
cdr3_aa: CASSVKGTGELFF
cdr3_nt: TGTGCCAGCAGCGTTAAGGGTACCGGGGAGCTGTTTTTT

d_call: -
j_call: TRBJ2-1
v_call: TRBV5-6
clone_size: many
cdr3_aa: CASSLQNEQFF
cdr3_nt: TGTGCCAGCAGCTTGCAAAATGAGCAGTTCTTC

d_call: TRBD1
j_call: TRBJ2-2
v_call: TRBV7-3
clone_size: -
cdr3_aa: CASSPTGTGGPPGINTGEPFF
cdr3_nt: TGTGCCAGCAGCCCAACCGGGACAGGCGGGCCTCCGGGGATAAACACCGGGGAGCCGTTTTTT

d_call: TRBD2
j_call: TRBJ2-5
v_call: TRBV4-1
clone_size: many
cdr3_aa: CASSQESGAVGTQYF
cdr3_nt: TGCGCCAGCAGCCAAGAAAGCGGGGCCGTGGGGACCCAGTACTTC

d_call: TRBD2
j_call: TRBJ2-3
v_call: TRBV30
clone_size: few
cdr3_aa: CAWSVASGADTQYF
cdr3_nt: TGTGCCTGGAGTGTAGCTAGCGGGGCAGATACGCAGTATTTT

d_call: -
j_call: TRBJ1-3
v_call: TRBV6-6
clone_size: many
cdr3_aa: CASSYGGSSGNTIYF
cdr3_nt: TGTGCCAGCAGTTACGGCGGAAGCTCTGGAAACACCATATATTTT

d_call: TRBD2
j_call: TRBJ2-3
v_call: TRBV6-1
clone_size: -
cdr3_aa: CASSEAVAGGGWADTQYF
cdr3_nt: TGTGCCAGCAGTGAAGCGGTAGCGGGAGGGGGGTGGGCAGATACGCAGTATTTT

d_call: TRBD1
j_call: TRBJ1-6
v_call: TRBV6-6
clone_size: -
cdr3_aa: CASTALGQNDSPLRF
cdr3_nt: TGTGCCAGCACCGCACTGGGACAGAACGATTCACCCCTCCGCTTT

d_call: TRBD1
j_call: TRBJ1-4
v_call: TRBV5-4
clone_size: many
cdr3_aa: CASSLAGTGGEKLFF
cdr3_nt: TGTGCCAGCAGCTTGGCCGGGACAGGCGGCGAAAAACTGTTTTTT

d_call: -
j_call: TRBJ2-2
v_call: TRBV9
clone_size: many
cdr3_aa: CASSVGGSGSTGELFF
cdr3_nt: TGTGCCAGCAGCGTAGGTGGTAGCGGTTCCACCGGGGAGCTGTTTTTT

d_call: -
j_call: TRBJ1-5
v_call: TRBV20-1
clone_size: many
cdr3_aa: CSARVGTVNQPQHF
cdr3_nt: TGCAGTGCTAGAGTGGGGACGGTGAATCAGCCCCAGCATTTT

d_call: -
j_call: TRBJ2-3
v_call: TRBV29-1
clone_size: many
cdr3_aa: CSVEGKVTQYF
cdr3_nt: TGCAGCGTTGAAGGAAAGGTCACGCAGTATTTT

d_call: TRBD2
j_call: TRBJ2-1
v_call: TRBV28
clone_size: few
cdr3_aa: CASTTGLAGGFNEQFF
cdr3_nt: TGTGCCAGCACTACAGGACTAGCGGGAGGTTTCAATGAGCAGTTCTTC

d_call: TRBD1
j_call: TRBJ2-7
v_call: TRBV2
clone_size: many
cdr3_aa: CASRADRGHYEQYF
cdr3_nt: TGTGCCAGCAGGGCGGACAGGGGGCACTACGAGCAGTACTTC

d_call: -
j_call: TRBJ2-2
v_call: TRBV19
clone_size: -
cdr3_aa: CACSIVQGNTGELFF
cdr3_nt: TGTGCCTGTAGTATAGTTCAGGGTAACACCGGGGAGCTGTTTTTT

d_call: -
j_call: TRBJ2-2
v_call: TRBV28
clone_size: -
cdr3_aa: CASSLEGVGTGELFF
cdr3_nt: TGTGCCAGCAGTTTAGAGGGAGTAGGTACCGGGGAGCTGTTTTTT

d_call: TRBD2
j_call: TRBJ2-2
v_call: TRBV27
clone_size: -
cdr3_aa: CASSPASLAAGNTGELFF
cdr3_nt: TGTGCCAGCAGTCCCGCCTCGCTAGCGGCGGGTAACACCGGGGAGCTGTTTTTT

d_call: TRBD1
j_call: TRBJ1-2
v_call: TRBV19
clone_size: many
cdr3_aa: CASSNQGASEYGYTF
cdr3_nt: TGTGCCAGTAGTAACCAGGGGGCCTCTGAGTATGGCTACACCTTC

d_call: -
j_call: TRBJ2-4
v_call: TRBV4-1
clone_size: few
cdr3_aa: CASSHLLSGGAKNIQYF
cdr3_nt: TGCGCCAGCAGCCACCTACTTAGCGGTGGGGCCAAAAACATTCAGTACTTC